Shown below are 14 T cell receptor beta chains from a single sample sequenced in a study of regulatory T cells in long-lasting Graves disease. The authors built TCR beta libraries using iRepertoire HTBI primers and Arm-PCR of CDR3 regions. Using its own MiXCR run on the multiplex PCR reads, TCRdb lists one record per CDR3 protein. The sample yields around 430,000 distinct CDR3 sequences, 20% to 25% seen once. Time point denoted: persistent/refractory GD, antithyroid drugs over 5 years with positive TRAb. PBMC RNA served as the TCR library source. The specimen was peripheral blood mononuclear cells (PBMCs), collected when the disease was refractory, from a patient treated with antithyroid drugs. The source is a female donor with Graves disease.

This clonotype was detected ten times or more. V usage is TRBV6-1 and J usage is TRBJ1-5, with D unresolved. Trimming shortened V by 6 bases and J by 11 bases, and 11 bases separated the two germline ends. The length of the CDR3 is 11 residues. Germline CDR1 MNHNS, CDR2 SASEGT. The CDR3 region is CASRSPRSQHF. The CDR3 DNA sequence: TGTGCCAGCAGATCCCCTCGGTCCCAGCATTTT.

The chain links TRBV15 to TRBJ1-2; 9 bases are a match to TRBD1. In germline, CDR1 is LNHNV, CDR2 YYDKDF (reference sequence). The ends lost 3 bases at V and 4 bases at J; junction bases unmatched: 9. The length of the CDR3 is 16 residues. CDR3 nucleotide sequence: TGTGCCACCAGCAGGAAACGGGACAGGGCAATCTATGGCTACACCTTC. Its translation is CATSRKRDRAIYGYTF.

The chain couples TRBV10-3 to TRBJ1-2, with a tentative D call TRBD1 (6 bases). CDR3 size: 14 residues. CDR1 is ENHRY and CDR2 is SYGVKD in the germline V gene. V gave up 0 bases and J gave up 8 bases, with 13 bases separating them. The DNA for the CDR3 is TGTGCCATCAGTGAGTCGAGGGGGGCCGAAGGCTACACCTTC. Encoded protein: CAISESRGAEGYTF.

This clonotype showed up many times. This chain connects TRBV2 to TRBJ2-5; TRBD2 aligns across 13 bases. The V and J ends lost 6 bases and 6 bases, in that order; junction bases with no gene match: 7. This CDR3 comprises 15 residues. Germline assignment: CDR1 SNHLY and CDR2 FYNNEI. CDR3 loop: CASRETSGGAQTQYF. DNA for the CDR3: TGTGCCAGCAGGGAAACTAGCGGGGGGGCACAGACCCAGTACTTC. Based on the CDR3 plus reference TRBV2 and TRBJ2-5, the full variable domain is EPEVTQTPSHQVTQMGQEVILRCVPISNHLYFYWYRQILGQKVEFLVSFYNNEISEKSEIFDDQFSVERPDGSNFTLKIRSTKLEDSAMYFCASRETSGGAQTQYFGPGTRLLVL.

This chain connects TRBV4-3 to TRBJ1-1; D unresolved. V was shortened by 2 bases and J by 1 base, with 8 bases between the two germline ends. CDR1 and CDR2 (germline): LGHNA, YSLEER. The CDR3 has 14 amino acids. CDR3 nucleotide sequence: TGCGCCAGCAGCCAAAGCAGGCGGAACACTGAAGCTTTCTTT. Its protein product is CASSQSRRNTEAFF.

This clonotype was seen at least ten times. The chain has TRBV6-2 or TRBV6-3 and TRBJ2-2, with D unresolved. Per the germline V gene, CDR1 is MNHEY and CDR2 is SVGEGT. The length of the CDR3 is 16 residues. The ends were cut back, 0 bases at V and 5 bases at J, with 13 bases in the middle. The CDR3 sequence is CASSYSPLGATGELFF. CDR3 sequence (DNA): TGTGCCAGCAGTTACTCCCCTCTAGGAGCTACCGGGGAGCTGTTTTTT.

This clonotype was found a few times. The rearrangement links TRBV10-3 to TRBJ2-7, with a tentative D call TRBD2 (5 bases). The CDR3 runs 15 residues. Germline V gene lookup returns CDR1 ENHRY and CDR2 SYGVKD. Trimming shortened V by 5 bases and J by 5 bases, and 19 bases separated the two germline ends. CDR3 bases: TGTGCCATCAGTCCAATACTCAGAGGGATCAACGAGCAGTACTTC. Residues: CAISPILRGINEQYF.

This clonotype was found a few times. The genes are TRBV20-1 and TRBJ1-6, with a weak D call TRBD1 (5 bases). The V end lost 6 bases, the J end lost 7 bases, and 16 bases lay between the germline ends. There are 14 residues in the CDR3. Germline lookup yields CDR1 DFQATT and CDR2 SNEGSKA (reference sequence). CDR3 bases: TGCAGTGCCCCCAAAAGGACATCCAATTCACCCCTCCACTTT. The encoded protein is CSAPKRTSNSPLHF.

This clonotype was detected a few times. V usage is TRBV6-1 and J usage is TRBJ2-7, with 7 bases lining up with TRBD1. The V segment lost 6 bases and the J segment 4 bases; nucleotides outside the gene matches: 9. CDR1 and CDR2 from the germline V gene are MNHNS and SASEGT. The CDR3 length is 14 residues. CDR3 DNA sequence: TGTGCCAGCAGGGTCCGGGACAGAGGGTACGAGCAGTACTTC. Amino acids: CASRVRDRGYEQYF.

The J gene is TRBJ2-1, the V gene TRBV7-9, with 11 bases fitting TRBD2. Germline V lookup: CDR1 SEHNR, CDR2 FQNEAQ (reference sequence). V gave up 6 bases and J gave up 9 bases; unmatched junction bases: 13. The CDR3 has 16 amino acids. The CDR3 sequence is CASRTMTSGVRSEQFF. CDR3 DNA sequence: TGTGCCAGCAGGACCATGACTAGCGGGGTGCGCAGTGAGCAGTTCTTC. The complete variable domain, with remaining parts taken from reference TRBV7-9 and TRBJ2-1, reads DTGVSQNPRHKITKRGQNVTFRCDPISEHNRLYWYRQTLGQGPEFLTYFQNEAQLEKSRLLSDRFSAERPKGSFSTLEIQRTEQGDSAMYLCASRTMTSGVRSEQFFGPGTRLTVL.

The chain carries TRBV7-2 and TRBJ2-3; maybe TRBD1 (5 bases). CDR1 is SGHTA, CDR2 FQGNSA, per germline. Trimming stripped 3 bases from V and 6 bases from J, with 16 bases between. This CDR3 is built from 15 residues. The CDR3 DNA sequence: TGTGCCAGCAGCTTGTTGGGGCCTGGTAGGGATACGCAGTATTTT. This encodes CASSLLGPGRDTQYF. Combining the CDR3 with reference TRBV7-2 and TRBJ2-3 gives the whole variable domain GAGVSQSPSNKVTEKGKDVELRCDPISGHTALYWYRQSLGQGLEFLIYFQGNSAPDKSGLPSDRFSAERTGGSVSTLTIQRTQQEDSAVYLCASSLLGPGRDTQYFGPGTRLTVL.

The table lists this clonotype with many counts. This rearrangement joins TRBV7-2 to TRBJ2-7; unclear D gene. Germline V CDR1 and CDR2: SGHTA, FQGNSA. Trimming left V 5 bases short and J 0 bases short, with 5 bases between. This CDR3 comprises 12 residues. The CDR3 sequence is CASSPPSYEQYF. Here the CDR3 DNA reads TGTGCCAGCAGCCCCCCCTCCTACGAGCAGTACTTC.

At least ten counts were recorded for this clonotype. The J gene is TRBJ1-4, the V gene TRBV7-2; D gene unclear. The CDR3 covers 14 residues. The germline V gene has CDR1 SGHTA and CDR2 FQGNSA. V lost 1 base and J 5 bases, leaving 8 bases between the germline ends. CDR3 sequence (DNA): TGTGCCAGCAGCTTAGAAGCCGGGAATGAAAAACTGTTTTTT. It yields the protein CASSLEAGNEKLFF.

In its sample, this clonotype was seen many times. V gene TRBV6-1 combines with J gene TRBJ2-5; D might be TRBD2 (6 bases). CDR3 length: 13 amino acids. V was pared by 7 bases and J by 5 bases, with 14 bases between. Germline CDR1 MNHNS, CDR2 SASEGT. CDR3 in DNA: TGTGCCAGCATTAGGACCCGGGGGGAGACCCAGTACTTC. Its protein is CASIRTRGETQYF.